The 17 T cell receptor beta chains below were found in one sample sequenced in a study of human T cells and chemical hapten exposure. In the library, unique molecular identifiers were attached to individual cDNA molecules. TCRdb redid the calling of the reads with MiXCR, one entry per CDR3 protein. The data show about 480 distinct CDR3 sequences, approximately 79% seen once. Extraction yielded total RNA from whole blood (unfractionated). The source material was whole blood. The receptors stem from a human donor with alopecia, or a healthy volunteer (not recorded which). Some clones in this sample may be carry-over from other donors' samples. This table probably holds off-target reads from a library built for another chain.

This clonotype was found once. The J gene is TRBJ2-7, the V gene TRBV28; D not resolved. Germline V CDR1 and CDR2: MDHEN, SYDVKM. Trimming pared 9 bases from V and 2 bases from J, leaving 23 bases between. The CDR3 consists of 16 residues. The CDR3, as DNA: TGTGCCAGTTTGGGCCCTACCCCGTCGGACCCCTACGAGCAGTACTTC. As protein: CASLGPTPSDPYEQYF. The variable domain in full, completed from reference TRBV28 and TRBJ2-7, reads DVKVTQSSRYLVKRTGEKVFLECVQDMDHENMFWYRQDPGLGLRLIYFSYDVKMKEKGDIPEGYSVSREKKERFSLILESASTNQTSMYLCASLGPTPSDPYEQYFGPGTRLTVT.

This chain links TRBV20-1 with TRBJ1-5; D unclear. Per the germline V gene, CDR1 is DFQATT and CDR2 is SNEGSKA (reference sequence). The V end lost 4 bases, the J end lost 1 base, and 14 bases lay between the germline ends. CDR3 length: 15 residues. The CDR3 loop reads CSATNPAMSNQPQHF. DNA for the CDR3: TGCAGTGCTACAAATCCGGCAATGAGCAATCAGCCCCAGCATTTT.

The J gene is TRBJ2-2, the V gene TRBV6-5; D may correspond to TRBD1 or TRBD2 (5 bases each). Germline V lookup: CDR1 MNHEY, CDR2 SVGAGI. CDR3 size: 15 residues. V shed 2 bases and J shed 1 base, with 8 bases lying between them. This CDR3 is CASSYVRGNTGELFF. CDR3 nucleotide sequence: TGTGCCAGCAGTTACGTGAGGGGGAACACCGGGGAGCTGTTTTTT.

The gene calls are TRBV15 and TRBJ2-4; no clear D gene. The germline V gene has CDR1 LNHNV and CDR2 YYDKDF (reference sequence). CDR3 length: 14 residues. V was clipped by 0 bases and J by 6 bases, with 9 bases between them. The DNA of the CDR3 is TGTGCCACCAGCAGAGATAACAGATTAAACATTCAGTACTTC. Protein product: CATSRDNRLNIQYF.

The rearrangement uses TRBV30 and TRBJ2-3; 10 nucleotides line up with TRBD2. CDR3 length: 14 amino acids. J gave up 4 bases and V 2 bases, and 3 bases lay outside the gene matches. Germline values: CDR1 GTSNPN, CDR2 SVGIG (reference sequence). The CDR3 here is CAWSPGTSADTQYF. The CDR3 DNA reads TGTGCCTGGAGTCCCGGGACTAGCGCAGATACGCAGTATTTT.

The chain carries TRBV7-9 and TRBJ2-5; no clear D gene. Germline assignment: CDR1 SEHNR and CDR2 FQNEAQ (reference sequence). V lost 4 bases and J lost 2, with 8 bases in between. This CDR3 has 13 residues. CDR3 nucleotide sequence: TGTGCCAGCAGCTCACGTTGGCAAGAGACCCAGTACTTC. Protein product: CASSSRWQETQYF.

CDR3 coding DNA: TGTGCCAGCAGTTTACTTCTAGCGGGAGGACCAGATACGCAGTATTTT. The encoded protein is CASSLLLAGGPDTQYF. V gene TRBV27 combines with J gene TRBJ2-3; 11 bases map to TRBD2. Losses at the gene ends were 2 bases for V and 4 bases for J; bases not matched to a gene: 5. This CDR3 has 16 residues. The germline V gene has CDR1 MNHEY and CDR2 SMNVEV (reference sequence).

CDR3 protein: CASSRTGTAGNTIYF. The CDR3 DNA is TGCGCCAGCAGTCGGACCGGGACAGCAGGAAACACCATATATTTT. The chain couples TRBV5-1 to TRBJ1-3, with TRBD1 identical over 7 bases. The trim removed 5 bases at V and 4 bases at J, leaving 9 bases unmatched. Germline CDR1 is SGHRS and CDR2 is YFSETQ. CDR3 length equals 15 residues.

This clonotype was recorded a few times. This sequence joins TRBV6-2 or TRBV6-3 and TRBJ1-1; D uncertain. Trimming cost V 5 bases and J 1 base, with 8 bases left between them. The length of the CDR3 is 13 residues. Germline CDR1 reads MNHEY; CDR2 reads SVGEGT. The CDR3 reads CASSQQENTEAFF. In nucleotides, the CDR3 is TGTGCCAGCAGTCAGCAGGAGAACACTGAAGCTTTCTTT.

V usage is TRBV6-1 and J usage is TRBJ2-3, with 7 bases that match TRBD1. This CDR3 spans 14 amino acids. Germline CDR1 reads MNHNS; CDR2 reads SASEGT. J gave up 1 base and V 7 bases, and 5 bases lay outside the gene matches. The CDR3 nucleotides read TGTGCCAGCATTAGACAGGGCCGCACAGATACGCAGTATTTT. Its translation is CASIRQGRTDTQYF.

The V and J genes are TRBV14 and TRBJ1-3, with D unclear. Germline CDR1 and CDR2: SGHDN and FVKESK. This CDR3 has 15 amino acids. Trimming cost V 4 bases and J 0 bases, with 10 bases left between them. The DNA of the CDR3 is TGTGCCAGCAGCCTTGGAGGGTTCTCTGGAAACACCATATATTTT. It specifies CASSLGGFSGNTIYF.

DNA for the CDR3: TGTGCCAGCAGCTGGACAGGCGGGGAGCTGTTTTTT. Protein product: CASSWTGGELFF. The chain links TRBV6-5 to TRBJ2-2; 7 positions agree with TRBD1. V dropped 6 bases and J dropped 7; count of bases not matched to a gene: 2. Germline loops: CDR1 MNHEY, CDR2 SVGAGI. The CDR3 extends over 12 amino acids.

J is TRBJ2-1 and V is TRBV12-3 or TRBV12-4; D may be TRBD2 (6 bases). This CDR3 has 13 amino acids. Trimming cost V 8 bases and J 6 bases, with 14 bases left between them. The DNA for the CDR3 is TGTGCCAGCTCCCTGGGAGGACCCAATGAGCAGTTCTTC. Encoded protein: CASSLGGPNEQFF.

The V gene is TRBV2, the J gene TRBJ1-2; 7 bases are a match to TRBD1. The CDR3 runs 13 residues. Germline CDR1 and CDR2: SNHLY and FYNNEI. V lost 8 bases and J lost 0; bases outside the gene matches: 3. The CDR3 reads CASFRGSNYGYTF. In DNA form, the CDR3 reads TGTGCCAGCTTCAGGGGGTCTAACTATGGCTACACCTTC. Together with reference TRBV2 and TRBJ1-2, the CDR3 gives the full variable domain: EPEVTQTPSHQVTQMGQEVILRCVPISNHLYFYWYRQILGQKVEFLVSFYNNEISEKSEIFDDQFSVERPDGSNFTLKIRSTKLEDSAMYFCASFRGSNYGYTFGSGTRLTVV.

This chain's CDR3 is CASSIGTTTDPQYF. In DNA form, the CDR3 reads TGCGCCAGCAGCATCGGGACTACCACCGATCCCCAGTACTTC. J is TRBJ2-5 and V is TRBV5-1; 7 bases fit TRBD2. CDR3 length: 14 amino acids. V lost 4 bases and J lost 9; bases outside the gene matches: 12. Germline V gives CDR1 SGHRS, CDR2 YFSETQ.

The chain combines TRBV7-9 with TRBJ2-7, with 7 bases lining up with TRBD1. The CDR3 totals 13 residues. Germline loops: CDR1 SEHNR, CDR2 FQNEAQ (reference sequence). Trimming at V came to 5 bases and at J to 7 bases, leaving 8 bases not matched to a gene. The chain's CDR3 is CASSARGTGEQYF. CDR3 DNA: TGTGCCAGCAGCGCCAGGGGGACGGGGGAGCAGTACTTC.

This clonotype turned up a few times. V and J are TRBV5-6 and TRBJ2-7; tentatively, D is TRBD2 (6 bases). Germline CDR1 reads SGHDT; CDR2 reads YYEEEE. V lost 1 base, J lost 0 bases, and 17 bases lay in between. The CDR3 contains 17 residues. The CDR3 DNA reads as TGTGCCAGCAGCTTGTCGGGGGTGGGGTCGGGCTCCTACGAGCAGTACTTC. Translation gives CASSLSGVGSGSYEQYF.